Listed here are 21 T cell receptor beta chains from one sample, sequenced in a study of read filtering for tumor transcriptome and immune sequencing. This library used roughly 0.4 ug RNA and molecular barcoded adaptors spanning alpha/delta and beta/gamma chains. Using its own MiXCR run on the reads, TCRdb lists one record per CDR3 protein. The sample has about 45,000 distinct CDR3 sequences, around 19% seen once. The sample consisted of a population of CD138-negative cells sorted from bone marrow. Source of these receptors: a donor over 35 with multiple myeloma.

This clonotype was seen many times. CDR3 in amino acids: CASSTGTSGTLGQFF. For the CDR3, the DNA is TGTGCCAGCAGTACCGGGACTAGCGGGACCCTGGGGCAGTTCTTC. The chain carries TRBV6-1 and TRBJ2-1; 13 bases align to TRBD2. This CDR3 comprises 15 residues. V lost 5 bases and J lost 12; bases outside the gene matches: 10. Germline lookup yields CDR1 MNHNS and CDR2 SASEGT.

This clonotype was seen repeatedly, ten times or more. This chain connects TRBV3-1 to TRBJ1-4; D gene ambiguous. V lost 1 base and J lost 0, with 3 bases in between. This CDR3 has 14 amino acids. CDR1 is LGHDT and CDR2 is YNNKEL in the germline V gene (reference sequence). The CDR3 loop is CASSQGTTNEKLFF. DNA of the CDR3: TGTGCCAGCAGCCAAGGGACAACTAATGAAAAACTGTTTTTT.

Comment on this clonotype: One end of the junction varies from germline; a read error may be responsible. The rearrangement links TRBV7-2 to TRBJ1-1; D gene unclear. CDR1 and CDR2 (germline): SGHTA, FQGNSA. The CDR3 runs to 13 residues. As DNA, the CDR3 is TGTGCCAGCAGCCGGACTAGCGGCTACGAGCAGCACTTT. It translates to CASSRTSGYEQHF.

This clonotype was observed a few times. The chain uses TRBV10-3 and TRBJ1-1; D gene unclear. The CDR3 loop spans 16 amino acids. V dropped 0 bases and J dropped 4 bases, with 15 bases sitting between them. From germline, CDR1 is ENHRY and CDR2 SYGVKD. The CDR3 protein is CAISESLRRDSTEAFF. The CDR3 bases are TGTGCCATCAGTGAGTCGTTAAGGCGAGACTCCACTGAAGCTTTCTTT.

This clonotype has only a few counts. The chain is built from TRBV27 and TRBJ2-5; 9 bases line up with TRBD1. The J segment lost 5 bases and the V segment lost 8 bases, leaving 3 bases of the junction unmatched. Germline assignment: CDR1 MNHEY and CDR2 SMNVEV (reference sequence). This CDR3 has 12 residues. This CDR3 reads CASRDREETQYF. CDR3 coding DNA: TGTGCCAGCCGGGACAGGGAGGAGACCCAGTACTTC.

To note about this clonotype: A read error may account for a junction end that differs from germline. The rearrangement uses TRBV7-9 and TRBJ2-1; no reliable D call. Per germline, CDR1 SEHNR and CDR2 FQNEAQ (reference sequence). CDR3 length: 14 amino acids. CDR3 loop: CASSPLAFYNVQFF. The CDR3 bases are TGTGCTAGCTCCCCCCTCGCGTTTTACAATGTGCAGTTCTTC. Drawing the rest from reference TRBV7-9 and TRBJ2-1, the complete variable domain is DTGVSQNPRHKITKRGQNVTFRCDPISEHNRLYWYRQTLGQGPEFLTYFQNEAQLEKSRLLSDRFSAERPKGSFSTLEIQRTEQGDSAMYLCASSPLAFYNVQFFGPGTRLTVL.

This clonotype was seen repeatedly, ten times or more. J is TRBJ2-3 and V is TRBV7-9; 13 bases match TRBD2. The CDR3 is 16 amino acids. V lost 5 bases, J lost 5 bases, and 7 bases stayed unmatched. Looked up from germline, CDR1 is SEHNR and CDR2 is FQNEAQ (reference sequence). The chain's CDR3 is CASSPRTSGSGDTQYF. In DNA form, the CDR3 reads TGTGCCAGCAGCCCGCGGACTAGCGGGAGTGGAGATACGCAGTATTTT.

Ten or more counts support this clonotype. The chain carries TRBV13 and TRBJ1-1; D ambiguous. The CDR3 is 11 amino acids. The V end lost 2 bases, the J end lost 4 bases, and 2 bases lay between the germline ends. Germline V lookup: CDR1 PRHDT, CDR2 FYEKMQ (reference sequence). CDR3 nucleotide sequence: TGTGCCAGCAGCTTATTCACTGAAGCTTTCTTT. Protein: CASSLFTEAFF.

As regards this clonotype: Sequence at one end of the junction differs from germline and may be a read error. The chain combines TRBV6-2 or TRBV6-3 with TRBJ2-2, with a possible D match to TRBD2 (5 bases). Germline V CDR1 and CDR2: MNHEY, SVGEGT. This CDR3 contains 12 residues. The CDR3 nucleotides read TGTGCCAGCGCCCTTCAAACCGGGGAGCTGCCTTTT. Amino acids: CASALQTGELPF.

This clonotype appeared many times. V gene TRBV12-3 or TRBV12-4 combines with J gene TRBJ2-4; TRBD1 agrees at 8 bases. The CDR3 has 16 residues. Losses at the gene ends were 5 bases for V and 3 bases for J; bases not matched to a gene: 9. CDR3 sequence reads: CASSPGQGLGKNIQYF. The CDR3 DNA reads TGTGCCAGCAGTCCCGGACAGGGTCTCGGCAAAAACATTCAGTACTTC.

This clonotype has a count of ten or more. V gene TRBV5-6 combines with J gene TRBJ2-5; 12 bases are shared with TRBD1. The trim removed 2 bases at V and 6 bases at J, leaving 5 bases unmatched. The length of the CDR3 is 15 residues. The germline V gene has CDR1 SGHDT and CDR2 YYEEEE. The CDR3 nucleotides read TGTGCCAGCAGCTTAAGGGACAGGGGGCTTCAGACCCAGTACTTC. It codes for CASSLRDRGLQTQYF.

There are many counts of this clonotype. The chain is built from TRBV6-1 and TRBJ1-5, with D possibly matching TRBD1 (5 bases). The CDR3 runs 16 residues. Trimming removed 1 base from V and 3 bases from J, with 13 bases in between. Germline V gene lookup returns CDR1 MNHNS and CDR2 SASEGT. The CDR3 sequence: CASSEVHGTYNQPQHF. For the CDR3, the DNA is TGTGCCAGCAGTGAAGTACATGGGACCTACAATCAGCCCCAGCATTTT.

At least ten counts were recorded for this clonotype. The chain has TRBV5-4 and TRBJ1-2; possibly TRBD1 for D (6 bases). The CDR3 sequence is 14 residues long. Trimming took off 0 bases at V and 1 base at J, with 7 bases between the two ends. Per the germline V gene, CDR1 is SGHNT and CDR2 is YYREEE (reference sequence). Written as DNA, the CDR3 is TGTGCCAGCAGCTTGGACAGGGTTAACTATGGCTACACCTTC. Protein: CASSLDRVNYGYTF.

On this clonotype: Being one base from a much bigger clone, this may be a read error. This chain connects TRBV20-1 to TRBJ2-1; TRBD2 matches at 7 bases. This CDR3 spans 13 amino acids. Germline V gene lookup returns CDR1 DFQATT and CDR2 SNEGSKA (reference sequence). The CDR3 region is CSAKASGYNDQFF. The CDR3 coding sequence is TGCAGTGCGAAGGCTAGCGGCTACAATGATCAGTTCTTC.

This clonotype occurred many times. CDR3 DNA: TGCAGCGTTGAGACCATAACCTACGAGCAGTACTTC. Protein sequence: CSVETITYEQYF. This chain links TRBV29-1 with TRBJ2-7; D remains unclear. The ends were cut back, 3 bases at V and 2 bases at J, with 8 bases in the middle. The CDR3 length is 12 residues. Germline-derived CDR1 and CDR2 are SQVTM and ANQGSEA.

Turning to this clonotype: This clone may be a read error of a much larger clone one base away. The rearrangement uses TRBV19 and TRBJ2-1; D may be TRBD2 (6 bases). The V end lost 5 bases, the J end lost 7 bases, and 15 bases lay between the germline ends. Germline CDR1 LNHDA, CDR2 SQIVND (reference sequence). CDR3 length: 14 amino acids. In DNA, the CDR3 is TGTGCCAGTAGTCCCGGGACTGGAGAGAATGAGCAGTTCTTC. Translated: CASSPGTGENEQFF.

This clonotype has a handful of counts. The V gene is TRBV2, the J gene TRBJ2-2, with D possibly being TRBD1 (5 bases). The V end was cut by 8 bases, the J end by 4 bases, with 14 bases between. This CDR3 has 14 amino acids. Per the germline V gene, CDR1 is SNHLY and CDR2 is FYNNEI. CDR3 in DNA: TGTGCCAGCGGGGCCTCGGTCACCACCGGGGAGCTGTTTTTT. As protein: CASGASVTTGELFF.

In this sample, this clonotype turned up many times. This sequence joins TRBV20-1 and TRBJ2-1, with D tentatively TRBD1 (5 bases). CDR1 and CDR2 from the germline V gene are DFQATT and SNEGSKA (reference sequence). The CDR3 has 15 amino acids. Trimming stripped 5 bases from V and 1 base from J, with 15 bases between. CDR3 nucleotide sequence: TGCAGTGCTCAGCCAGGGAAGGGATCCTACAATGAGCAGTTCTTC. It specifies CSAQPGKGSYNEQFF.

The table lists this clonotype with many counts. The chain couples TRBV19 to TRBJ2-7; a possible D gene is TRBD1 (6 bases). V was trimmed by 4 bases and J by 2 bases, leaving 12 bases between them. CDR3 length: 14 residues. The V gene's germline CDR1 is LNHDA and CDR2 SQIVND (reference sequence). The CDR3 region is CASSSEDRPYEQYF. In nucleotides, the CDR3 is TGTGCCAGTAGTAGTGAGGACAGACCCTACGAGCAGTACTTC.

This clonotype was counted at least ten times. This chain links TRBV20-1 with TRBJ2-6; D remains unclear. Trimming cost V 5 bases and J 0 bases, with 2 bases left between them. Germline assignment: CDR1 DFQATT and CDR2 SNEGSKA (reference sequence). The CDR3 runs 12 residues. The CDR3 is CSAASGANVLTF. CDR3 coding DNA: TGCAGTGCTGCCTCTGGGGCCAACGTCCTGACTTTC.

The CDR3 is CASSFGNNQPQHF. The CDR3 DNA reads as TGTGCCAGCAGCTTCGGGAACAATCAGCCCCAGCATTTT. The chain is built from TRBV7-2 and TRBJ1-5; D is unresolved. Germline loops: CDR1 SGHTA, CDR2 FQGNSA. The germline V and J ends were trimmed by 3 bases and 3 bases, with 6 bases remaining between them. The CDR3 is 13 amino acids.